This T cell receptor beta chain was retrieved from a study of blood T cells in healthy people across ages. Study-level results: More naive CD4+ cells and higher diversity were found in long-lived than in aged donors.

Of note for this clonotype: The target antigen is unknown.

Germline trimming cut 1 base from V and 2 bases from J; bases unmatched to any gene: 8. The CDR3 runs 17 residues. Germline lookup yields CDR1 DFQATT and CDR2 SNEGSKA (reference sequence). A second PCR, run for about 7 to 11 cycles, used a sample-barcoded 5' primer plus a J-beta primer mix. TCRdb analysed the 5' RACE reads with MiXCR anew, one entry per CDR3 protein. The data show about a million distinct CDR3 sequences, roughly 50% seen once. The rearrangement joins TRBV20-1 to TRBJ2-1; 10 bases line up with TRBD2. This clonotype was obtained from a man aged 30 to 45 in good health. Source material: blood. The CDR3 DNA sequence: TGCAGTGCTAGAGGGGCTAGCGGGGGCGGCGCCTACAATGAGCAGTTCTTC. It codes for CSARGASGGGAYNEQFF.